This is a list of T cell receptor beta chains from one sample in a study of PD-1 blockade in mismatch repair-deficient tumors. Only in-frame clones appear in the TCRdb table, and some are missing; sequencing was by immunoSEQ multiplex PCR. The sample carries some 85,000 clones, roughly 80% recorded once. Sequencing was performed on peripheral blood, taken 44 weeks after starting pembrolizumab. The receptors here all came from an adult with mismatch repair-deficient cancer. The CDR3 runs from the conserved cysteine through the conserved F or W. D genes are given only for firm matches. The size of a clone is reported for some rows only, either as once, few or many, or as a class for expanded clones.

D gene: NA; V gene: TRBV29-1; J gene: TRBJ1-2; clone size: NA; CDR3 DNA: TGCAGCGTTCAGTCGGAAATGTTAAATAACTATGGCTACACCTTC; CDR3 protein: CSVQSEMLNNYGYTF
D gene: NA; V gene: TRBV6-1; J gene: TRBJ2-1; clone size: NA; CDR3 DNA: TGTGCCAGCAGTGTCCCCCGGCCGAGCTCCTACAATGAGCAGTTCTTC; CDR3 protein: CASSVPRPSSYNEQFF
D gene: TRBD1; V gene: TRBV4-1; J gene: TRBJ2-1; clone size: NA; CDR3 DNA: TGCGCCAGCAGCCAAGTCCCGGGGGACAGGGCTAATGAGCAGTTCTTC; CDR3 protein: CASSQVPGDRANEQFF
D gene: NA; V gene: TRBV7-9; J gene: TRBJ2-3; clone size: once; CDR3 DNA: TGTGCCAGCGGGCGGGACAGCGCAGATACGCAGTATTTT; CDR3 protein: CASGRDSADTQYF
D gene: TRBD2; V gene: TRBV5-1; J gene: TRBJ2-5; clone size: NA; CDR3 DNA: TGCGCCAGCAGCACATCTGGGACTAGCGGGAGCGGGGAGACCCAGTACTTC; CDR3 protein: CASSTSGTSGSGETQYF
D gene: TRBD2; V gene: TRBV6-6; J gene: TRBJ2-2; clone size: NA; CDR3 DNA: TGTGCCAGGGGCCCACTAGCGGGAGACCACGGGGAGCTGTTTTTT; CDR3 protein: CARGPLAGDHGELFF
D gene: TRBD1; V gene: TRBV19; J gene: TRBJ1-2; clone size: medium-sized; CDR3 DNA: TGTGCCAGTAGTACCGCCGGGACAGGGAACTATGGCTACACCTTC; CDR3 protein: CASSTAGTGNYGYTF
D gene: NA; V gene: TRBV14; J gene: TRBJ1-1; clone size: NA; CDR3 DNA: TGTGCCAGCAGCCAAGACGAACCTGAAGCTTTCTTT; CDR3 protein: CASSQDEPEAFF
D gene: TRBD1; V gene: TRBV7-6; J gene: TRBJ1-3; clone size: NA; CDR3 DNA: TGTGCCAGCAGCTTAGCCCTGGACAGGGAGGTAAGAAACACCATATATTTT; CDR3 protein: CASSLALDREVRNTIYF
D gene: TRBD1; V gene: TRBV11-3; J gene: TRBJ2-2; clone size: NA; CDR3 DNA: TGTGCCAGCAGCTTAGGTGTCGGGGACAGGGATACCGGGGAGCTGTTTTTT; CDR3 protein: CASSLGVGDRDTGELFF
D gene: TRBD1; V gene: TRBV19; J gene: TRBJ1-2; clone size: NA; CDR3 DNA: TGTGCCAGTAGTCGGAGACGAGGGACAGAGGTTGGCTACACCTTC; CDR3 protein: CASSRRRGTEVGYTF
D gene: NA; V gene: TRBV30; J gene: TRBJ2-2; clone size: NA; CDR3 DNA: TGTGCCTGCCGGTCAGCAGGGGAGCTGTTTTTT; CDR3 protein: CACRSAGELFF
D gene: TRBD2; V gene: TRBV5-4; J gene: TRBJ2-5; clone size: once; CDR3 DNA: TGTGCCAGCAGCTTCCCAGGACTAGCGGGAGAAGAGACCCAGTACTTC; CDR3 protein: CASSFPGLAGEETQYF
D gene: NA; V gene: TRBV2; J gene: TRBJ2-1; clone size: NA; CDR3 DNA: TGTGCCAGCAGTGAATGGACTATCCTCTACGGTGAGCAGTTCTTC; CDR3 protein: CASSEWTILYGEQFF
D gene: NA; V gene: TRBV4-3; J gene: TRBJ1-4; clone size: NA; CDR3 DNA: TGCGCCAGCAGCCAAGTCTGGAACCGAGGGGAAAAACTGTTTTTT; CDR3 protein: CASSQVWNRGEKLFF
D gene: TRBD2; V gene: TRBV7-8; J gene: TRBJ2-1; clone size: once; CDR3 DNA: TGTGCCAGCAGCTTAGTTCGCGGGAGGGTTTTAAATGAGCAGTTCTTC; CDR3 protein: CASSLVRGRVLNEQFF
D gene: NA; V gene: TRBV7-9; J gene: TRBJ2-7; clone size: NA; CDR3 DNA: TGTGCCAGCAGCAAAGGACGGGTTATTAGCTCCTACGAGCAGTACTTC; CDR3 protein: CASSKGRVISSYEQYF
D gene: NA; V gene: TRBV19; J gene: TRBJ1-2; clone size: few; CDR3 DNA: TGTGCCAGTAGTACCCAGGCGCCCCTCTATGGCTACACCTTC; CDR3 protein: CASSTQAPLYGYTF
D gene: NA; V gene: TRBV11-2; J gene: TRBJ2-1; clone size: NA; CDR3 DNA: TGTGCCAGCAGCTTAGCGGGAAGTAACAATGAGCAGTTCTTC; CDR3 protein: CASSLAGSNNEQFF
D gene: NA; V gene: TRBV30; J gene: TRBJ1-2; clone size: NA; CDR3 DNA: TGTGCCTGGGGCCGTGAGGGATACTGGAAGGACTATGGCTACACCTTC; CDR3 protein: CAWGREGYWKDYGYTF
D gene: NA; V gene: TRBV6-1; J gene: TRBJ1-4; clone size: few; CDR3 DNA: TGTGCCAGCACGTTCAGGCCTATCGAAAAACTGTTTTTT; CDR3 protein: CASTFRPIEKLFF
D gene: TRBD2; V gene: TRBV18; J gene: TRBJ2-1; clone size: NA; CDR3 DNA: TGTGCCAGCCGAGGACTAGCGGGGAACAATGAGCAGTTCTTC; CDR3 protein: CASRGLAGNNEQFF
D gene: TRBD1; V gene: TRBV7-3; J gene: TRBJ2-7; clone size: NA; CDR3 DNA: TGTGCCAGCACGCCCGGGACAGCTGGCCACGAGCAGTACTTC; CDR3 protein: CASTPGTAGHEQYF
D gene: TRBD1; V gene: TRBV5-1; J gene: TRBJ1-1; clone size: NA; CDR3 DNA: TGCGCCAGCAGGGACAGGGACACTGAAGCTTTCTTT; CDR3 protein: CASRDRDTEAFF
D gene: NA; V gene: TRBV21-1; J gene: TRBJ2-7; clone size: few; CDR3 DNA: TGTGCCAGCCGGGGTGTCCGGCCAGCCTACGAGCAGTACTTC; CDR3 protein: CASRGVRPAYEQYF
D gene: NA; V gene: TRBV5-6; J gene: TRBJ2-3; clone size: NA; CDR3 DNA: TGTGCCAGCACCCGGGGGACCACAGATACGCAGTATTTT; CDR3 protein: CASTRGTTDTQYF
D gene: NA; V gene: TRBV19; J gene: TRBJ1-2; clone size: NA; CDR3 DNA: TGTGCCAGTAGTATCCCAGGGAGCCGCGACTATGGCTACACCTTC; CDR3 protein: CASSIPGSRDYGYTF
D gene: NA; V gene: TRBV27; J gene: TRBJ1-2; clone size: NA; CDR3 DNA: TGTGCCAGCCTCCGTCAGGCGGCACTAAACCCCGCACCCACCTTC; CDR3 protein: CASLRQAALNPAPTF
D gene: TRBD2; V gene: TRBV14; J gene: TRBJ2-7; clone size: NA; CDR3 DNA: TGTGCCAGCAGCCCCTATCGACTAGCCCGCTACGAGCAGTACTTC; CDR3 protein: CASSPYRLARYEQYF